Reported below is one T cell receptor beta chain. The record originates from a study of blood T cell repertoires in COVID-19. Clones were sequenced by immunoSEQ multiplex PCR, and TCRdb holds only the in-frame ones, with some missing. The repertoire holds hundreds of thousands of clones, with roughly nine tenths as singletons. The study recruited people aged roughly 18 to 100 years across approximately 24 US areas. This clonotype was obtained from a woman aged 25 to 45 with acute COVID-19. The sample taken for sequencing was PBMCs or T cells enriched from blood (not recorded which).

The CDR3 DNA is TGTGCCAGCAGCCCCGGGACAGGGGCTCAAGAGCAGTACTTC. This gives the protein CASSPGTGAQEQYF. The chain joins TRBV5-6 to TRBJ2-7, with 10 positions matching TRBD1. CDR3 length: 14 residues. With 4 bases clipped from V and 7 bases from J, the junction kept 8 bases outside the gene matches. Germline values: CDR1 SGHDT, CDR2 YYEEEE.